This record concerns one T cell receptor beta chain sequence. The entry originates in a study of blood T cell repertoires in COVID-19. Study-wide context: There were acute and convalescent COVID-19 samples, and they came from the United States, Italy and Spain. From T cells, B-cell-depleted T cells, or PBMCs came the material, which was cDNA or gDNA.

Germline CDR1 is SNHLY and CDR2 is FYNNEI. V lost 4 bases and J lost 2, with 11 bases in between. The CDR3 spans 14 residues. Under the authors' procedure: Reference gene primers were amplified, and this amplification served to estimate nucleated cell counts. Some clones are missing from TCRdb's copy, which holds only in-frame ones; the method was immunoSEQ multiplex PCR. V and J calls and clone size follow that table, whereas D and trimming were derived from the DNA. The data show a few hundred thousand clones, 87% seen once. The chain employs TRBV2 and TRBJ2-5; possible D gene TRBD2, 6 bases. Sequenced material: peripheral blood. The source is a man aged 18 to 30 with active or convalescent COVID-19. The CDR3 DNA sequence: TGTGCCAGCAGTGCCGGGACTTCGCAAGAGACCCAGTACTTC. Translated, it gives CASSAGTSQETQYF.